This T cell receptor (beta chain) was recorded in a study of shared clonotypes between healthy human individuals. CD45RO-negative, CCR7-positively selected cells formed the naive CD8 fraction, excluding terminally differentiated effector memory CD45RA+ cells. Trimming removed 5 bases at V and 3 bases at J, with 26 bases between. The length of the CDR3 is 19 residues. The germline gives CDR1 SEHNR, CDR2 FQNEAQ (reference sequence). The repertoire was sequenced with immunoSEQ multiplex PCR; TCRdb's copy has only in-frame clones and lacks some. The data show about 2 million clones, about 95% seen once. The chain joins TRBV7-9 to TRBJ2-1; D perhaps matches TRBD1 (6 bases). The origin of this receptor is a man aged 18 to 29 in good health. The sample taken for sequencing was naive CD8+ T cells sorted from blood. The CDR3 spells CASSPSSPDSPRIYNEQFF. CDR3 sequence (DNA): TGTGCCAGCAGCCCAAGCAGTCCGGACAGCCCTCGAATCTACAATGAGCAGTTCTTC.